This entry features one T cell receptor beta chain sequence. Its antigen is currently unknown. Measured with immunoSEQ multiplex PCR; TCRdb has only the in-frame clones, and not every one. The sample lists some 150,000 clones; 80% to 90% were seen once. The data were taken from a study of radiation and T cells in renal cell carcinoma. Study observations and caveats: Baseline intratumoral clonotype presence is unknown without pretreatment biopsies.

Time point reported: blood 4 weeks post-SBRT, at nephrectomy. As for treatment: 15 Gy SBRT to primary tumor, nephrectomy 4 weeks later. This receptor was obtained from a woman between 45 and 60 years old with renal cell carcinoma. The sample here was blood, taken from a patient whose treatment included radiotherapy and nephrectomy.

This CDR3 is CASSFLTAGTAGGGTEAFF. The DNA of the CDR3 is TGTGCCAGCAGCTTTCTTACAGCCGGGACAGCCGGGGGTGGCACTGAAGCTTTCTTT. The V and J genes are TRBV7-8 and TRBJ1-1; 7 bases are shared with TRBD1. The V segment lost 3 bases and the J segment 4 bases; nucleotides outside the gene matches: 20. CDR3 size: 19 residues. Germline CDR1 SGHVS, CDR2 FQNEAQ.